This T cell receptor (beta chain) emerged from a study of T cells in localized non-small cell lung cancer. The repertoire was sequenced with immunoSEQ multiplex PCR; TCRdb's copy has only in-frame clones and lacks some. The sample lists some 8,200 clones; roughly 59% were seen once. This CDR3 contains 15 residues. This TCR derives from a male donor at least 60 years old with stage I squamous cell lung carcinoma. The rearrangement links TRBV1 to TRBJ1-2. TRBV1 constitutes a pseudogene. Sequencing was performed on lymph node tissue, taken before any cancer treatment. CDR3 amino acids: CASSQDRGAGGGYTF. CDR3 nucleotides: TGCGCCAGCAGCCAAGACAGAGGGGCGGGAGGTGGCTACACCTTC.